The clone carrying this TCR beta chain was observed once. The sample is drawn from a study of shared clonotypes between healthy human individuals. The data were produced by immunoSEQ multiplex PCR, yet TCRdb's version contains in-frame clones alone and is incomplete. The table shows roughly 530,000 clones, with 90% to 96% occurring only once. Germline V gene data show CDR1 as MNHEY and CDR2 as SMNVEV (reference sequence). CDR3 length equals 15 residues. V lost 5 bases, J lost 3 bases, and 17 bases lay in between. The chain joins TRBV27 to TRBJ2-7; D may match TRBD1 or TRBD2 (5 bases each). What was sequenced was naive CD4+ T cells sorted from blood. Subset of the sample: CD45RA+ positively selected. This TCR derives from a woman aged 25-40 years in good health. Here the CDR3 DNA reads TGTGCCAGCAGTCCCTTCCGGGACGAGTACTACGAGCAGTACTTC. Translated: CASSPFRDEYYEQYF.